These 13 T cell receptor beta chains were sequenced from one sample in a study of T-cell reconstitution after alpha-beta-depleted transplantation in children. The TCRbeta library was prepared with unique molecular identifiers. TCRdb re-derived calls from the PCR reads in MiXCR, one entry per CDR3 protein. This sample carries nearly 250,000 distinct CDR3 sequences, 6.5% to 10% of them seen once, and the ten largest clones take approximately 6%. The sample was PBMCs, mostly from graft donor cells, taken 180 days after TCRalphabeta/CD19-depleted stem cell transplant. These receptors were taken from a male patient aged 5 to 17 who had a stem cell transplant for acute lymphoblastic leukemia, so the T cells may come from the graft donor.

This clonotype was counted ten times or more. Written as DNA, the CDR3 is TGTGCCAGCAGCCCCCTAACAGGGCCCGGGGAGCTGTTTTTT. Amino acids: CASSPLTGPGELFF. The chain uses TRBV7-9 and TRBJ2-2; maybe TRBD1 (6 bases). The V gene lost 5 bases and the J gene lost 6 bases, with 13 bases spanning the gap. The CDR3 runs to 14 residues. Germline CDR1 and CDR2: SEHNR and FQNEAQ (reference sequence). Filled out from reference TRBV7-9 and TRBJ2-2, the complete variable domain reads DTGVSQNPRHKITKRGQNVTFRCDPISEHNRLYWYRQTLGQGPEFLTYFQNEAQLEKSRLLSDRFSAERPKGSFSTLEIQRTEQGDSAMYLCASSPLTGPGELFFGEGSRLTVL.

This clonotype was seen repeatedly, ten times or more. The chain joins TRBV5-1 to TRBJ1-2; D remains ambiguous. CDR1 is SGHRS, CDR2 YFSETQ, per germline. The length of the CDR3 is 12 residues. Trimming took off 1 base at V and 6 bases at J, with 7 bases between the two ends. The CDR3: CASSLFGDGYTF. CDR3 sequence (DNA): TGCGCCAGCAGCTTGTTCGGGGATGGCTACACCTTC. The full variable domain, rest sourced from reference TRBV5-1 and TRBJ1-2, is KAGVTQTPRYLIKTRGQQVTLSCSPISGHRSVSWYQQTPGQGLQFLFEYFSETQRNKGNFPGRFSGRQFSNSRSEMNVSTLELGDSALYLCASSLFGDGYTFGSGTRLTVV.

This clonotype was picked up many times. The V and J genes are TRBV12-3 or TRBV12-4 and TRBJ1-1; D not certain. The CDR3 is 16 amino acids. Trimming removed 3 bases from V and 3 bases from J, with 17 bases in between. CDR3 nucleotide sequence: TGTGCCAGCAGTTTCCCCAAAGGACGGGTGGACACTGAAGCTTTCTTT. As protein: CASSFPKGRVDTEAFF.

This clonotype was seen ten or more times. This chain connects TRBV6-2 or TRBV6-3 to TRBJ2-3, with 7 bases identical to TRBD1. Germline CDR1 and CDR2: MNHEY and SVGEGT. V shed 5 bases, J shed 2 bases, and the junction held 10 bases outside the gene matches. The CDR3 is 16 residues long. CDR3 sequence reads: CASSPLTGTNTDTQYF. The CDR3 region has the DNA TGTGCCAGCAGTCCCCTGACAGGGACCAACACAGATACGCAGTATTTT.

This clonotype was counted ten times or more. The chain employs TRBV6-5 and TRBJ2-7; TRBD1 agrees at 7 bases. The V segment lost 2 bases and the J segment 3 bases; nucleotides outside the gene matches: 4. CDR3 length equals 14 residues. From germline, CDR1 is MNHEY and CDR2 SVGAGI. DNA of the CDR3: TGTGCCAGCAGTTACGGGGGACAGAACTACGAGCAGTACTTC. Amino acid sequence: CASSYGGQNYEQYF.

On this clonotype itself: Only one base separates this from a far larger clonotype, so it likely reflects a read error. V and J are TRBV12-3 or TRBV12-4 and TRBJ1-4; no firm D call. This CDR3 comprises 12 residues. The CDR3 sequence: CASSPGREKLVF. The CDR3 DNA reads as TGTGCCAGCAGCCCCGGTAGGGAAAAACTGGTTTTT.

This chain links TRBV5-6 with TRBJ1-4; TRBD1 might be the D (5 bases). The V gene's germline CDR1 is SGHDT and CDR2 YYEEEE. This CDR3 has 13 amino acids. With 6 bases removed from V and 7 bases from J, the gap between germline ends came to 13 bases. The CDR3 DNA reads TGTGCCAGCACGTCAGGGTCGGGTGAAAAACTGTTTTTT. Protein: CASTSGSGEKLFF.

On this clonotype: With a much larger clone just one base away, this may be a read error. The chain uses TRBV12-3 or TRBV12-4 and TRBJ1-5; tentatively, D is TRBD1 (5 bases). The CDR3 sequence is 15 residues long. Written as DNA, the CDR3 is TGTGCCAGCAGTTTGGGCAGGGCTCAGTATCAGCCCCGGCATTTT. Its protein is CASSLGRAQYQPRHF.

This clonotype was detected ten times or more. CDR3: CASSPLGQGASNQPQHF. Here the CDR3 DNA reads TGTGCCAGCTCACCACTAGGACAGGGGGCGAGCAATCAGCCCCAGCATTTT. The J gene is TRBJ1-5, the V gene TRBV18, with 11 bases matching TRBD1. This CDR3 contains 17 residues. Germline-derived CDR1 and CDR2 are KGHSH and LQKENI. V shed 1 base and J 1 base; nucleotides not matched to a gene: 3.

In this sample, this clonotype turned up many times. The V and J genes are TRBV9 and TRBJ2-5, with D perhaps being TRBD1 or TRBD2 (5 bases each). In germline, CDR1 is SGDLS, CDR2 YYNGEE. CDR3 length: 14 residues. Deletions cut 4 bases from V and 1 base from J, with 11 bases between. The CDR3 reads CASSPRGVQETQYF. The CDR3 bases are TGTGCCAGCAGCCCCCGGGGCGTCCAAGAGACCCAGTACTTC.

This clonotype was detected a few times. The chain recombines TRBV7-2 with TRBJ2-7; the match to TRBD1 covers 7 bases. The germline V gene encodes CDR1 SGHTA and CDR2 FQGNSA. This CDR3 has 16 amino acids. The V and J ends lost 7 bases and 0 bases, in that order; junction bases with no gene match: 12. The CDR3 DNA reads TGTGCCAGCAACTTGACAGGGAAGGGAAGCTCCTACGAGCAGTACTTC. Its protein is CASNLTGKGSSYEQYF. Full variable domain (rest looked up from reference TRBV7-2 and TRBJ2-7): GAGVSQSPSNKVTEKGKDVELRCDPISGHTALYWYRQSLGQGLEFLIYFQGNSAPDKSGLPSDRFSAERTGGSVSTLTIQRTQQEDSAVYLCASNLTGKGSSYEQYFGPGTRLTVT.

This sequence joins TRBV19 and TRBJ2-1; 7 positions agree with TRBD1. The CDR3 sequence is 13 residues long. Germline V gives CDR1 LNHDA, CDR2 SQIVND (reference sequence). J was trimmed by 7 bases and V by 7 bases; bases with no gene match: 7. This CDR3 reads CASIPTGKNEQFF. As DNA, the CDR3 is TGTGCCAGTATTCCGACAGGGAAGAATGAGCAGTTCTTC.

This clonotype was detected ten times or more. This chain connects TRBV12-3 or TRBV12-4 to TRBJ1-1; D is possibly TRBD1 (5 bases). V was pared by 7 bases and J by 5 bases, with 17 bases between. The CDR3 has 14 residues. CDR3 loop: CASTVGGAGTEAFF. CDR3 sequence (DNA): TGTGCCAGCACCGTCGGAGGGGCAGGAACTGAAGCTTTCTTT.